These T cell receptor beta chains were read from a single sample in a study of Graves' ophthalmopathy and Graves' hyperthyroidism. MiXCR, applied by TCRdb to the multiplex PCR reads, yields one record per CDR3 protein. The sample has approximately 700,000 distinct CDR3 sequences, just over 40% seen once. The sample taken for sequencing was peripheral blood. The receptors were sampled from an adult man with Graves' ophthalmopathy. Each CDR3 is given with its conserved first and last residue. The D gene is left open where the match is weak. For some rows the clone size is stated as once, few or many, or as a class when expanded; others skip it.

clone size: few; V gene: TRBV2; J gene: TRBJ2-7; D gene: -; CDR3 DNA: TGTGCCAGCAGTTACTCGGCGTCCGCCTACGAGCAGTACTTC; CDR3 protein: CASSYSASAYEQYF
clone size: few; V gene: TRBV12-3/TRBV12-4; J gene: TRBJ1-1; D gene: -; CDR3 DNA: TGTGCCAGCAGTTTTACGATAGGTGGGCAGGCTTTCTTT; CDR3 protein: CASSFTIGGQAFF
clone size: many; V gene: TRBV9; J gene: TRBJ2-7; D gene: -; CDR3 DNA: TGTGCCAGCAGCGTAGGTAGCGCTTCCTACGAGCAGTACTTC; CDR3 protein: CASSVGSASYEQYF
clone size: once; V gene: TRBV15; J gene: TRBJ1-5; D gene: -; CDR3 DNA: TGTGCCACCAGCAGCGCCAGGAGCCCCTCTCAGCCCCAGCATTTT; CDR3 protein: CATSSARSPSQPQHF
clone size: few; V gene: TRBV7-9; J gene: TRBJ1-4; D gene: -; CDR3 DNA: TGTGCCAGCAGCCAATCGGGAGAAAAACTGTTTTTT; CDR3 protein: CASSQSGEKLFF
clone size: many; V gene: TRBV10-3; J gene: TRBJ1-5; D gene: -; CDR3 DNA: TGTGCCATCAGTGAGTCGATTCGGTTAGTTGGCAATCAGCCCCAGCATTTT; CDR3 protein: CAISESIRLVGNQPQHF
clone size: many; V gene: TRBV5-8; J gene: TRBJ2-7; D gene: -; CDR3 DNA: TGTGCCAGCAACCTCGAGGGGTCCCGTCGCGAGCAGTACTTC; CDR3 protein: CASNLEGSRREQYF
clone size: -; V gene: TRBV2; J gene: TRBJ2-3; D gene: -; CDR3 DNA: TGTGCCGGTGCACTAAACACAGATACGCAGTATTTT; CDR3 protein: CAGALNTDTQYF
clone size: -; V gene: TRBV7-9; J gene: TRBJ1-5; D gene: -; CDR3 DNA: TGTGCCAGCAGCTTAGCCCAAGGGGGGGGCCCTATTTCTCAGCCCCAGCATTTT; CDR3 protein: CASSLAQGGGPISQPQHF
clone size: many; V gene: TRBV2; J gene: TRBJ1-4; D gene: -; CDR3 DNA: TGTGCCAGCAGTGAACTCGGGCAGAGTGAAAAACTGTTTTTT; CDR3 protein: CASSELGQSEKLFF
clone size: many; V gene: TRBV12-3/TRBV12-4; J gene: TRBJ1-5; D gene: -; CDR3 DNA: TGTGCCAGCAGTTTAGGGCAGCAAGTAAATCAGCCCCAGCATTTT; CDR3 protein: CASSLGQQVNQPQHF
clone size: -; V gene: TRBV24-1; J gene: TRBJ2-5; D gene: -; CDR3 DNA: TGTGCCAGCAGTTTGCCACCCCCCCAGGCCGGGTACCAAGAGACCCAGTACTTC; CDR3 protein: CASSLPPPQAGYQETQYF
clone size: many; V gene: TRBV10-3; J gene: TRBJ2-2; D gene: -; CDR3 DNA: TGTGCCATCACGGGCTCCCGGACAGTGAACACCGGGGAGCTGTTTTTT; CDR3 protein: CAITGSRTVNTGELFF
clone size: few; V gene: TRBV12-3/TRBV12-4; J gene: TRBJ2-2; D gene: -; CDR3 DNA: TGTGCCAGCAGACTCTCAGGAGTTGGGTCCGGGGAGCTGTTTTTT; CDR3 protein: CASRLSGVGSGELFF
clone size: many; V gene: TRBV4-2; J gene: TRBJ1-6; D gene: TRBD1; CDR3 DNA: TGTGCCAGCAGCCAGGGACAGGGCATTAATTCACCCCTCCACTTT; CDR3 protein: CASSQGQGINSPLHF
clone size: once; V gene: TRBV4-1; J gene: TRBJ2-2; D gene: -; CDR3 DNA: TGCGCCAGCAGCCCGGGAGATCCCACCGGGGAGCTGTTTTTT; CDR3 protein: CASSPGDPTGELFF
clone size: many; V gene: TRBV25-1; J gene: TRBJ1-1; D gene: TRBD1; CDR3 DNA: TGTGCCAGCAGTGTCGAGCCGGGACAGGGTTTGAACACTGAAGCTTTCTTT; CDR3 protein: CASSVEPGQGLNTEAFF
clone size: many; V gene: TRBV12-3/TRBV12-4; J gene: TRBJ2-7; D gene: -; CDR3 DNA: TGTGCCAGCAGTACCGAGGGTCGGGGGAGCGAGCAGTACTTC; CDR3 protein: CASSTEGRGSEQYF
clone size: -; V gene: TRBV2; J gene: TRBJ2-1; D gene: -; CDR3 DNA: TGTGCCAGCGGGGCGAGGGGGGGCTCCTACAATGAGCAGTTCTTC; CDR3 protein: CASGARGGSYNEQFF
clone size: many; V gene: TRBV19; J gene: TRBJ1-3; D gene: TRBD1; CDR3 DNA: TGTGCCAGTATTGACAGGGGGATCATTTCTGGAAACACCATATATTTT; CDR3 protein: CASIDRGIISGNTIYF
clone size: -; V gene: TRBV2; J gene: TRBJ2-5; D gene: TRBD1; CDR3 DNA: TGTGCCAGCAGTACCCTAGACAGGGGAGCTTCCCAAGAGACCCAGTACTTC; CDR3 protein: CASSTLDRGASQETQYF
clone size: many; V gene: TRBV7-6; J gene: TRBJ1-1; D gene: -; CDR3 DNA: TGTGCCAGCAGCTTAGGACGGGGGTCGGGTGAAGCTTTCTTT; CDR3 protein: CASSLGRGSGEAFF
clone size: -; V gene: TRBV29-1; J gene: TRBJ1-6; D gene: TRBD1; CDR3 DNA: TGCAGCTATACCCCCGGCTCGGGACAGGGTCATCATAATTCACCCCTCCACTTT; CDR3 protein: CSYTPGSGQGHHNSPLHF
clone size: many; V gene: TRBV10-3; J gene: TRBJ1-1; D gene: -; CDR3 DNA: TGTGCCATCACCCGAAACCGGCCACAGGATTCCCCTGAAGCTTTCTTT; CDR3 protein: CAITRNRPQDSPEAFF
clone size: -; V gene: TRBV2; J gene: TRBJ1-1; D gene: -; CDR3 DNA: TGTGCCATCACTCAGACAGTGAACACTGAAGCTTTCTTT; CDR3 protein: CAITQTVNTEAFF